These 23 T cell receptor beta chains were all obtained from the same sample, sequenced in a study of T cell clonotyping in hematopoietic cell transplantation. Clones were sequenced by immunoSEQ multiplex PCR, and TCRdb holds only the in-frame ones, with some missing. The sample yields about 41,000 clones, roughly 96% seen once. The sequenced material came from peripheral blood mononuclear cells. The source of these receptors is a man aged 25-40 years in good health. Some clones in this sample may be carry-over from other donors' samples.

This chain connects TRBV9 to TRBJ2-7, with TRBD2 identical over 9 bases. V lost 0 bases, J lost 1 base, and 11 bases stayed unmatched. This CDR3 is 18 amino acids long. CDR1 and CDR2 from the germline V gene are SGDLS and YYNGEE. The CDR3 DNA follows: TGTGCCAGCAGCGTAGGAGCGGGACTAGCCGACGTATCCTACGAGCAGTACTTC. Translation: CASSVGAGLADVSYEQYF.

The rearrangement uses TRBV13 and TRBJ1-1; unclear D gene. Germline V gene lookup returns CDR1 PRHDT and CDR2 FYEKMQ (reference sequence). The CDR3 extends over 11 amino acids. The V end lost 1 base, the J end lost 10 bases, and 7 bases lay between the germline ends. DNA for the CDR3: TGTGCCAGCAGCTTAGAGGTGGGAGCTTTCTTT. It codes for CASSLEVGAFF.

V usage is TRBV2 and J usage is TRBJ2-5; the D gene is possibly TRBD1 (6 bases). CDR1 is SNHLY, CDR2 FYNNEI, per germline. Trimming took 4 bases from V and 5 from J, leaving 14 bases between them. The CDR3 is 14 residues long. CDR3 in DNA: TGTGCCAGCAGTGTCCAGGGGCCCTCGGAGACCCAGTACTTC. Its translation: CASSVQGPSETQYF.

Here the CDR3 reads CASSQDLSRRGPRGSYNEQFF. CDR3 nucleotides: TGCGCCAGCAGCCAAGATCTATCGCGGCGGGGACCCCGGGGTTCCTACAATGAGCAGTTCTTC. The J gene is TRBJ2-1, the V gene TRBV4-1; a possible D gene is TRBD2 (6 bases). Germline CDR1 and CDR2: MGHRA and YSYEKL. Trimming cost V 0 bases and J 1 base, with 25 bases left between them. There are 21 residues in the CDR3.

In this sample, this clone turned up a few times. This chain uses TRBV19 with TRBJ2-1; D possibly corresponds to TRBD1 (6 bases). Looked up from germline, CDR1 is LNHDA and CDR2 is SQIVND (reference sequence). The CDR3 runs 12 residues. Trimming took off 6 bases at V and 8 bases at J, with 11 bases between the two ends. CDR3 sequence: CASSEQGYEQFF. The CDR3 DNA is TGTGCCAGTAGCGAACAGGGCTATGAGCAGTTCTTC.

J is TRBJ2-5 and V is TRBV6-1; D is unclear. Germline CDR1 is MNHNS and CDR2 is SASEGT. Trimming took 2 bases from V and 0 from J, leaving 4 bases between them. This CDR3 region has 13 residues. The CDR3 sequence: CASSELYQETQYF. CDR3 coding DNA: TGTGCCAGCAGTGAACTATACCAAGAGACCCAGTACTTC.

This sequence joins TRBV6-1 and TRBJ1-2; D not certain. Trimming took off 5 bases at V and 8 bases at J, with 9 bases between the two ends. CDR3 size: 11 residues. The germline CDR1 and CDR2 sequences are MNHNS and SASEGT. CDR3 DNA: TGTGCCAGCAGTCATCCCCTCGGCTACACCTTC. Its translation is CASSHPLGYTF.

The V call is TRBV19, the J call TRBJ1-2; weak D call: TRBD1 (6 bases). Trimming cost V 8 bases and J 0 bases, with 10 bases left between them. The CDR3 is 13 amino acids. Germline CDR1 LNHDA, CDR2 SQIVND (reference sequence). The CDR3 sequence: CASEDSSNYGYTF. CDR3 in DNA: TGTGCCAGTGAGGACAGTTCTAACTATGGCTACACCTTC.

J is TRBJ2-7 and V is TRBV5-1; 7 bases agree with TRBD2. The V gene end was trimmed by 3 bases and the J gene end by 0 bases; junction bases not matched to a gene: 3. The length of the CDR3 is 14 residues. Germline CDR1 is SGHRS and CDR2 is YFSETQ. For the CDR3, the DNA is TGCGCCAGCAGCTCGACGGGGGGCTCCTACGAGCAGTACTTC. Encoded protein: CASSSTGGSYEQYF.

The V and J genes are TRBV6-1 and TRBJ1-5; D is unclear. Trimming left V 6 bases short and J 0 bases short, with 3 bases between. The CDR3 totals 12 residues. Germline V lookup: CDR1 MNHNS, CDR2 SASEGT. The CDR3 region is CASSHSNQPQHF. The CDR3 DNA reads TGTGCCAGCAGCCATAGCAATCAGCCCCAGCATTTT.

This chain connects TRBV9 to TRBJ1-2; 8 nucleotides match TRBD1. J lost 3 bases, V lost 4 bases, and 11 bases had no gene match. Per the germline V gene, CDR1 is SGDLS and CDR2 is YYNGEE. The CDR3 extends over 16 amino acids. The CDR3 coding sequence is TGTGCCAGCAGCAACAGGGGGAGGGACGGCGACTATGGCTACACCTTC. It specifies CASSNRGRDGDYGYTF.

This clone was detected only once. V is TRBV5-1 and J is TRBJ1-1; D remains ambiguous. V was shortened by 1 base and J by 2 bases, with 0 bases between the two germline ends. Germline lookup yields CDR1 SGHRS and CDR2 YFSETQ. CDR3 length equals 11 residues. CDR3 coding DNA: TGCGCCAGCAGCTTGAACACTGAAGCTTTCTTT. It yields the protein CASSLNTEAFF.

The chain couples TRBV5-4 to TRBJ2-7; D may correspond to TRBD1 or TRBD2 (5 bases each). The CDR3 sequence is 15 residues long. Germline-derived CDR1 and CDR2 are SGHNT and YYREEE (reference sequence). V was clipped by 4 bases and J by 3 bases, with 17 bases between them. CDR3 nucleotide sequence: TGTGCCAGCAGCCAATTTGGGGACGGATACTACGAGCAGTACTTC. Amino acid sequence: CASSQFGDGYYEQYF.

DNA of the CDR3: TGCGCCAGCAGCAGTACGGACAGGGGGCTTATGAACACTGAAGCTTTCTTT. This codes for CASSSTDRGLMNTEAFF. The chain carries TRBV5-1 and TRBJ1-1; 11 nucleotides align to TRBD1. V lost 4 bases to trimming and J lost 0 bases; unmatched junction nucleotides: 8. This CDR3 is 17 amino acids long. Germline V gene lookup returns CDR1 SGHRS and CDR2 YFSETQ.

CDR3 amino acids: CASSQGGPGANYGYTF. The CDR3 DNA sequence: TGCGCCAGCAGCCAAGGCGGTCCGGGGGCTAACTATGGCTACACCTTC. The V and J genes are TRBV4-3 and TRBJ1-2; a possible D gene is TRBD1 (5 bases). Germline CDR1 reads LGHNA; CDR2 reads YSLEER. The CDR3 has 16 residues. The V gene lost 1 base and the J gene lost 0 bases, with 12 bases spanning the gap.

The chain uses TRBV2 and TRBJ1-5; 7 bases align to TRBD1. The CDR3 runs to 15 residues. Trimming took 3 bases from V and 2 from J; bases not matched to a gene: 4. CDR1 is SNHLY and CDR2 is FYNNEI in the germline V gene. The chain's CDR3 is CASSERGTGNQPQHF. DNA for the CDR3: TGTGCCAGCAGTGAGAGAGGGACAGGCAATCAGCCCCAGCATTTT.

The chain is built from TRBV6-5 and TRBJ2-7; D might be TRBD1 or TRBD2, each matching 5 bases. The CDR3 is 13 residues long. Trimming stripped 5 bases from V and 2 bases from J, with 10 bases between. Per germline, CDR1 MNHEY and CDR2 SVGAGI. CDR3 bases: TGTGCCAGCAGTCCGGGACCGACCTACGAGCAGTACTTC. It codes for CASSPGPTYEQYF.

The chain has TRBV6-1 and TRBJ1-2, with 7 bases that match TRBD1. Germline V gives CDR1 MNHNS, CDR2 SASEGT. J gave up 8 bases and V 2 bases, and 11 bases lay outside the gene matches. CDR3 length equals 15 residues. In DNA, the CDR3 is TGTGCCAGCAGTGAAAAAGGGGGCGAGGTCCGCGGCTACACCTTC. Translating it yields CASSEKGGEVRGYTF.

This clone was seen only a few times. The CDR3 protein is CASSLGQLVGYTF. DNA for the CDR3: TGTGCCAGTAGTCTAGGACAGTTGGTGGGCTACACCTTC. This rearrangement joins TRBV19 to TRBJ1-2, with D possibly matching TRBD1 (6 bases). The CDR3 has 13 amino acids. Per germline, CDR1 LNHDA and CDR2 SQIVND (reference sequence). The V gene lost 5 bases and the J gene lost 8 bases, with 15 bases spanning the gap.

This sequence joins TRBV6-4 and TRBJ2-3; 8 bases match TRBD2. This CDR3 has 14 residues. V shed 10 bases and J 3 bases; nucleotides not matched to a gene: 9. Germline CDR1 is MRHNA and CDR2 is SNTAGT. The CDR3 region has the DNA TGTGCCACTTCTCGCGGCGGGGGGACAGATACGCAGTATTTT. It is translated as CATSRGGGTDTQYF.

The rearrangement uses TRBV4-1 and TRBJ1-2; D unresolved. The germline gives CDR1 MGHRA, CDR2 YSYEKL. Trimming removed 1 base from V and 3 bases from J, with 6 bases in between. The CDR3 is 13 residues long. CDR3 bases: TGCGCCAGCAGCCAAGTAGGAGACTATGGCTACACCTTC. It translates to CASSQVGDYGYTF.

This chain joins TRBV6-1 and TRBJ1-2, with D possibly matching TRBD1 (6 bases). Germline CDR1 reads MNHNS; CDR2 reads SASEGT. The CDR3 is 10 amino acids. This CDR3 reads CGGGNYGYTF. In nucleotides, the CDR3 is TGTGGAGGGGGTAACTATGGCTACACCTTC.

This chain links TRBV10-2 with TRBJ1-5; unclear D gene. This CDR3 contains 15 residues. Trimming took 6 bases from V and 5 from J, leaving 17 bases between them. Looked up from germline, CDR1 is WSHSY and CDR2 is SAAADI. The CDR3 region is CASSAETGMYQPQHF. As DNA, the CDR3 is TGCGCCAGCAGCGCTGAGACCGGGATGTATCAGCCCCAGCATTTT.